Below, 29 T cell receptor beta chains from the same sample are listed, as sequenced in a study of human T cells and chemical hapten exposure. Total RNA was isolated from unfractionated whole blood. It was the library that attached unique molecular identifiers to individual cDNA molecules. TCRdb fed the reads into MiXCR, producing one record per CDR3 protein. The sample lists 95,000 to 150,000 distinct CDR3 sequences, approximately 9.3% occurring once. Sequencing was performed on whole blood. These receptors were obtained from a human donor in good health. Some clones in this sample may be carry-over from other donors' samples.

This chain joins TRBV7-3 and TRBJ2-7; 7 nucleotides align to TRBD2. CDR3 length: 15 amino acids. Germline assignment: CDR1 SGHTA and CDR2 FQGTGA. V was clipped by 0 bases and J by 3 bases; unmatched bases: 5. CDR3 region: CASSLTPSGLYEQYF. The DNA of the CDR3 is TGTGCCAGCAGCTTAACGCCTAGCGGTCTCTACGAGCAGTACTTC.

The chain is built from TRBV27 and TRBJ2-5, with D perhaps TRBD1 (6 bases). This CDR3 has 17 residues. Trimming shortened V by 5 bases and J by 1 base, and 20 bases separated the two germline ends. Per the germline V gene, CDR1 is MNHEY and CDR2 is SMNVEV (reference sequence). As DNA, the CDR3 is TGTGCCAGCAGTCCGCAATACAGGGTACCCTTCCAAGAGACCCAGTACTTC. This encodes CASSPQYRVPFQETQYF.

This clonotype was detected many times. Written as DNA, the CDR3 is TGCAGCTCCACGGTCGGAGTGGCAGATGGCTACACCTTC. Translation: CSSTVGVADGYTF. The gene calls are TRBV29-1 and TRBJ1-2; D gene uncertain. Germline loops: CDR1 SQVTM, CDR2 ANQGSEA. The V end was cut by 8 bases, the J end by 6 bases, with 19 bases between. This CDR3 spans 13 amino acids.

The chain recombines TRBV10-3 with TRBJ2-7, with D uncertain. Per the germline V gene, CDR1 is ENHRY and CDR2 is SYGVKD. This CDR3 is 11 amino acids long. V was pared by 0 bases and J by 7 bases, with 4 bases between. CDR3 sequence: CAISESGEQYF. The DNA for the CDR3 is TGTGCCATCAGTGAGTCGGGAGAGCAGTACTTC.

CDR3 DNA sequence: TGTGCCTGGAGTTTTGGACTAGCGCGGGGAGAGACCCAGTACTTC. This gives the protein CAWSFGLARGETQYF. J is TRBJ2-5 and V is TRBV30; 9 nucleotides match TRBD2. CDR1 is GTSNPN and CDR2 is SVGIG in the germline V gene (reference sequence). CDR3 length equals 15 residues. Trimming took 2 bases from V and 4 from J; bases not matched to a gene: 8.

This clonotype was found many times. J is TRBJ2-6 and V is TRBV6-4; 7 nucleotides agree with TRBD1. This CDR3 region has 15 residues. J was trimmed by 0 bases and V by 4 bases; bases with no gene match: 0. Germline V gene sequence: CDR1 MRHNA, CDR2 SNTAGT. The CDR3 protein is CASSGDSSGANVLTF. The CDR3 DNA sequence: TGTGCCAGCAGTGGGGACAGCTCTGGGGCCAACGTCCTGACTTTC.

The chain employs TRBV6-4 and TRBJ2-1; D is undetermined. The ends were cut back, 7 bases at V and 0 bases at J, with 7 bases in the middle. The length of the CDR3 is 13 residues. Germline assignment: CDR1 MRHNA and CDR2 SNTAGT. CDR3 coding DNA: TGTGCCAGCACCCTCAGCTCCTACAATGAGCAGTTCTTC. The encoded protein is CASTLSSYNEQFF.

The V call is TRBV5-1, the J call TRBJ2-1; the match to TRBD2 covers 9 bases. The CDR3 is 14 residues long. The germline V gene encodes CDR1 SGHRS and CDR2 YFSETQ. V trimming: 0 bases; J trimming: 9 bases; junction bases outside the gene matches: 4. The CDR3 DNA reads TGCGCCAGCAGCTTGGCGGCGGGAGGGGGTGAGCAGTTCTTC. Residues: CASSLAAGGGEQFF. Based on the CDR3 plus reference TRBV5-1 and TRBJ2-1, the full variable domain is KAGVTQTPRYLIKTRGQQVTLSCSPISGHRSVSWYQQTPGQGLQFLFEYFSETQRNKGNFPGRFSGRQFSNSRSEMNVSTLELGDSALYLCASSLAAGGGEQFFGPGTRLTVL.

The rearrangement joins TRBV6-5 to TRBJ2-7, with TRBD1 matching 9 bases. Germline CDR1 is MNHEY and CDR2 is SVGAGI. CDR3 length: 16 amino acids. V was clipped by 2 bases and J by 3 bases; unmatched bases: 8. The CDR3 DNA sequence: TGTGCCAGCAGTTACACCTCGACAGGGGGTATCTACGAGCAGTACTTC. Translation: CASSYTSTGGIYEQYF.

The rearrangement uses TRBV18 and TRBJ2-2; D perhaps matches TRBD1 (6 bases). The V gene lost 3 bases and the J gene lost 1 base, with 18 bases spanning the gap. Germline-derived CDR1 and CDR2 are KGHSH and LQKENI. CDR3 size: 18 residues. CDR3 in DNA: TGTGCCAGCTCACCCTTGGGCACGACAGGATTGAACACCGGGGAGCTGTTTTTT. This codes for CASSPLGTTGLNTGELFF.

This clonotype was observed a few times. This sequence joins TRBV25-1 and TRBJ2-5; perhaps TRBD1 as D (5 bases). Trimming shortened V by 4 bases and J by 4 bases, and 13 bases separated the two germline ends. The CDR3 is made up of 14 amino acids. The germline CDR1 and CDR2 sequences are MGHDK and SYGVNS. The CDR3 is CASSATRVGETQYF. In DNA, the CDR3 is TGTGCCAGCAGTGCCACCAGGGTGGGAGAGACCCAGTACTTC.

This clonotype was counted only a few times. The chain has TRBV6-1 and TRBJ1-5; no clear D. Germline CDR1 reads MNHNS; CDR2 reads SASEGT. Trimming took off 2 bases at V and 0 bases at J, with 8 bases between the two ends. The CDR3 contains 15 residues. The CDR3 DNA follows: TGTGCCAGCAGTGAAACGCCGGGTAGCAATCAGCCCCAGCATTTT. Translated, it gives CASSETPGSNQPQHF.

The chain carries TRBV19 and TRBJ1-2, with D hard to call. The ends were cut back, 1 base at V and 7 bases at J, with 1 base in the middle. Looked up from germline, CDR1 is LNHDA and CDR2 is SQIVND (reference sequence). CDR3 length equals 10 residues. The CDR3 loop reads CASSIGGYTF. The CDR3 region has the DNA TGTGCCAGTAGTATAGGTGGCTACACCTTC.

There are many counts of this clonotype. J is TRBJ1-5 and V is TRBV12-3 or TRBV12-4; D is unresolved. Trimming left V 5 bases short and J 0 bases short, with 5 bases between. The CDR3 consists of 13 residues. Here the CDR3 DNA reads TGTGCCAGCAGTCCCGATAGCAATCAGCCCCAGCATTTT. Protein product: CASSPDSNQPQHF.

The sample holds a few counts of this clonotype. The chain links TRBV7-9 to TRBJ2-5; TRBD1 matches 7 bases. V shed 0 bases and J 2 bases; nucleotides not matched to a gene: 6. CDR3 length equals 16 residues. Germline V gives CDR1 SEHNR, CDR2 FQNEAQ (reference sequence). DNA of the CDR3: TGTGCCAGCAGCTTAGCCGGGGACAGAATACAAGAGACCCAGTACTTC. This gives the protein CASSLAGDRIQETQYF.

This clonotype was seen more than once but under ten times. The V gene is TRBV10-3, the J gene TRBJ2-2; D is ambiguous. Deletions cut 4 bases from V and 3 bases from J, with 6 bases between. Germline V gene sequence: CDR1 ENHRY, CDR2 SYGVKD. This CDR3 region has 13 residues. The CDR3 DNA is TGTGCCATCAGTGGTGGGGACACCGGGGAGCTGTTTTTT. It is translated as CAISGGDTGELFF.

This sequence joins TRBV11-2 and TRBJ1-1; D uncertain. V dropped 2 bases and J dropped 4 bases, with 14 bases sitting between them. Germline V lookup: CDR1 SGHAT, CDR2 FQNNGV. CDR3 length equals 15 residues. This CDR3 reads CASSLTGLGSTEAFF. CDR3 in DNA: TGTGCCAGCAGCTTAACGGGCCTCGGGAGCACTGAAGCTTTCTTT.

The rearrangement uses TRBV7-8 and TRBJ2-5; D is perhaps TRBD1 (6 bases). Trimming stripped 5 bases from V and 5 bases from J, with 21 bases between. The CDR3 has 16 residues. In germline, CDR1 is SGHVS, CDR2 FQNEAQ. The CDR3 sequence is CASSRFLPDSQETQYF. The CDR3 DNA sequence: TGTGCCAGCAGCAGATTCTTACCGGACAGTCAGGAGACCCAGTACTTC.

The rearrangement uses TRBV7-9 and TRBJ2-2; 8 nucleotides align to TRBD1. The CDR3 runs 15 residues. Trimming cost V 3 bases and J 7 bases; bases outside gene matches: 7. Germline V CDR1 and CDR2: SEHNR, FQNEAQ (reference sequence). For the CDR3, the DNA is TGTGCCAGCAGCTTGGAGGACAGGGTGAACGGGGAGCTGTTTTTT. Its protein product is CASSLEDRVNGELFF.

The rearrangement joins TRBV7-9 to TRBJ2-7; 8 positions agree with TRBD1. The junction had 9 bases not matched to a gene; V was cut back by 5 bases and J by 0 bases. Per the germline V gene, CDR1 is SEHNR and CDR2 is FQNEAQ (reference sequence). The CDR3 covers 16 residues. CDR3 in amino acids: CASSPAGQGASYEQYF. The CDR3 nucleotides read TGTGCCAGCAGCCCCGCCGGGCAGGGGGCCTCCTACGAGCAGTACTTC.

This clonotype has more than one count but fewer than ten. The CDR3, as DNA: TGTGCCACCAGCGGATGGGGGTCCCAAGAGACCCAGTACTTC. This gives the protein CATSGWGSQETQYF. The V call is TRBV15, the J call TRBJ2-5, with D possibly being TRBD1 or TRBD2 (5 bases each). CDR3 length: 14 amino acids. Trimming removed 5 bases from V and 1 base from J, with 11 bases in between. Germline assignment: CDR1 LNHNV and CDR2 YYDKDF (reference sequence). The whole variable domain, filled in from reference TRBV15 and TRBJ2-5, reads DAMVIQNPRYQVTQFGKPVTLSCSQTLNHNVMYWYQQKSSQAPKLLFHYYDKDFNNEADTPDNFQSRRPNTSFCFLDIRSPGLGDTAMYLCATSGWGSQETQYFGPGTRLLVL.

This clonotype was seen many times. The chain employs TRBV7-7 and TRBJ2-1; possibly TRBD1 for D (5 bases). This CDR3 comprises 13 residues. Germline CDR1 is SSHAT and CDR2 is FNYEAQ (reference sequence). Between the trimmed V and J ends, which lost 3 bases and 6 bases, there was a span of 9 bases. The CDR3 protein is CASSLDNANEQFF. In DNA form, the CDR3 reads TGTGCCAGCAGCTTGGACAACGCCAATGAGCAGTTCTTC.

This chain uses TRBV20-1 with TRBJ1-1, with 8 bases aligning to TRBD1. The CDR3 covers 14 residues. Germline CDR1 is DFQATT and CDR2 is SNEGSKA (reference sequence). J lost 6 bases, V lost 2 bases, and 8 bases had no gene match. CDR3 nucleotides: TGCAGTGCTAGAAGGGACAGGCCGACACCTGAAGCTTTCTTT. Encoded protein: CSARRDRPTPEAFF.

There are a few counts of this clonotype. The CDR3 sequence: CASSITTSVEGTQYF. The CDR3 region has the DNA TGCGCCAGCAGCATAACAACTAGCGTGGAGGGGACCCAGTACTTC. This rearrangement joins TRBV4-1 to TRBJ2-5; 7 nucleotides match TRBD2. This CDR3 contains 15 residues. Looked up from germline, CDR1 is MGHRA and CDR2 is YSYEKL. The V segment lost 5 bases and the J segment 7 bases; nucleotides outside the gene matches: 13.

This clonotype was counted ten times or more. The chain has TRBV7-6 and TRBJ1-1, with D perhaps TRBD1 (5 bases). CDR3 length: 14 residues. The germline V gene encodes CDR1 SGHVS and CDR2 FNYEAQ. Trimming took 1 base from V and 4 from J, leaving 10 bases between them. CDR3: CASSLGEGTTEAFF. DNA of the CDR3: TGTGCCAGCAGCTTAGGAGAGGGGACCACTGAAGCTTTCTTT.

The chain couples TRBV30 to TRBJ2-7, with 7 bases that match TRBD1. The CDR3 has 13 residues. The germline V gene has CDR1 GTSNPN and CDR2 SVGIG (reference sequence). The ends lost 2 bases at V and 1 base at J; junction bases unmatched: 2. The CDR3 protein is CAWSSGGSYEQYF. CDR3 coding DNA: TGTGCCTGGAGTTCAGGGGGTTCCTACGAGCAGTACTTC.

This clonotype was observed a handful of times. The chain recombines TRBV15 with TRBJ1-1; D is possibly TRBD1 (6 bases). The CDR3 runs 15 residues. CDR1 is LNHNV and CDR2 is YYDKDF in the germline V gene (reference sequence). V lost 0 bases and J lost 2, with 10 bases in between. The CDR3 sequence: CATSRDLDRNTEAFF. The CDR3 DNA is TGTGCCACCAGCAGAGATCTGGACAGAAACACTGAAGCTTTCTTT.

The chain links TRBV6-2 or TRBV6-3 to TRBJ2-2; 7 nucleotides match TRBD1. The CDR3 totals 16 residues. Germline-derived CDR1 and CDR2 are MNHEY and SVGEGT. Trimming removed 2 bases from V and 3 bases from J; junction bases left unmatched: 6. The CDR3 loop is CASSYIRDSDTGELFF. The CDR3 nucleotides read TGTGCCAGCAGTTACATCAGGGACAGCGACACCGGGGAGCTGTTTTTT.

There are a few counts of this clonotype. V and J are TRBV7-2 and TRBJ1-4, with no clear D. Germline V gives CDR1 SGHTA, CDR2 FQGNSA. This CDR3 spans 14 amino acids. Trimming removed 3 bases from V and 4 bases from J, with 9 bases in between. CDR3 loop: CASSFRTGNEKLFF. CDR3 DNA sequence: TGTGCCAGCAGCTTCAGGACCGGTAATGAAAAACTGTTTTTT.